This T cell receptor (beta chain) was found in a study of T cells of healthy individuals (dated by TCRdb to the late 2010s). Libraries were built with 5' RACE. For sequencing, an Illumina MiSeq was employed. TCRdb cleaned the public reads at Q25 with fastp, built clones with MiXCR and kept in-frame beta chains. Each entry merges the rows of one CDR3 protein and shows their most common DNA and genes. Within this sample are tens of thousands of distinct CDR3 sequences, with around 15% of them counted one time only. Clones ranked in the top ten supply less than 6% of the sample. The CDR3 measures 14 amino acids from cysteine to phenylalanine. Only the CDR3 DNA stays, 42 bases, in frame from base 1. The germline V gene specifies SGHRS as CDR1 and YFSETQ as CDR2. Relative to germline, V is 0 bases shorter and J is 6 bases shorter, with 12 bases between their ends. In this sample, this clonotype turned up many times. Its cognate antigen has yet to be identified. The record has no base qualities; no much larger clone is one base away.

This TCR was sampled from a human donor in good health. Recombination joined TRBV5-1 with TRBJ1-2, with the D gene not clear enough to name. The encoded CDR3 is CASSLGQVYDGYTF. The sequence in DNA is TGCGCCAGCAGCTTGGGGCAGGTTTACGATGGCTACACCTTC. With the rest looked up from the reference TRBV5-1 and TRBJ1-2 genes rather than sequenced, the full variable domain is KAGVTQTPRYLIKTRGQQVTLSCSPISGHRSVSWYQQTPGQGLQFLFEYFSETQRNKGNFPGRFSGRQFSNSRSEMNVSTLELGDSALYLCASSLGQVYDGYTFGSGTRLTVV.